One T cell receptor (beta chain) is described in this entry. What it binds is not known. These data belong to a study of cytomegalovirus exposure and HLA in healthy donors. Overall study findings and caveats: Beyond CMV serostatus, there was no information to go on about immune exposure.

This CDR3 is 14 amino acids long. Deletions cut 6 bases from V and 0 bases from J, with 12 bases between. Germline lookup yields CDR1 MNHEY and CDR2 SMNVEV (reference sequence). Primers: 60 Vbeta forward and 13 Jbeta reverse. The data were produced by immunoSEQ multiplex PCR, yet TCRdb's version contains in-frame clones alone and is incomplete. The sample includes about 50,000 clones. This clonotype originated in a woman aged 55-69 years in good health and CMV-seropositive. This sequence joins TRBV27 and TRBJ2-7; D remains ambiguous. The sequenced sample was PBMCs. The CDR3 DNA sequence: TGTGCCAGCAGGGAGACCGACGTCTCCTACGAGCAGTACTTC. This sequence encodes CASRETDVSYEQYF.